The TCR beta chain under discussion was sequenced for a study of blood T cell repertoires in COVID-19. The CDR3 has 15 amino acids. Germline V gene data show CDR1 as SGHVS and CDR2 as FNYEAQ. The germline V and J ends were trimmed by 1 base and 5 bases, with 15 bases remaining between them. Assay: immunoSEQ multiplex PCR; the TCRdb copy retains only in-frame clones and omits some. The data hold 300,000 to 450,000 clones, with 88% observed a single time. The study recruited people aged about 18 to 95 years across more than 20 US areas. In assigning cohorts, the study relied on participant-reported clinical history.

This chain links TRBV7-6 with TRBJ2-7; D possibly corresponds to TRBD1 (6 bases). Sample: PBMCs or T cells enriched from blood (not recorded which). This TCR came from a woman younger than 45 who had been exposed to COVID-19. CDR3 sequence: CASSLGSGRGHEQYF. CDR3 DNA: TGTGCCAGCAGCTTAGGTAGTGGCAGGGGCCACGAGCAGTACTTC.